One T cell receptor beta chain is described in this entry. Its antigen remains unidentified. The CDR3 extends over 18 amino acids. V was clipped by 4 bases and J by 0 bases; unmatched bases: 13. Per the germline V gene, CDR1 is KGHSH and CDR2 is LQKENI. These data originate in a study of T-cell memory formation after mild COVID-19. In the study overall: Largely, the TCR clusters proved donor specific. General study points: That cross-reactive memory joined was suggested by some responding clones appearing in pre-infection memory. Clonal second-wave expansions that peaked on day 37 had unconfirmed SARS-CoV-2 specificity. Contracting CD4+ clones sat mainly in CM and EM; CD8+ in EMRA.

In TCRdb, the 5' RACE reads were re-called with MiXCR into one record per CDR3 protein. Of 110,000 to 150,000 distinct CDR3 sequences listed, almost 25% are singletons. The sequencing input was PBMCs or a T cell subset sorted from them (not recorded which). The chain recombines TRBV18 with TRBJ2-3, with TRBD2 identical over 7 bases. This sequence originates from an adult woman who had mild COVID-19 (a few samples of this study predate the infection). Cell type and time point are not known. In DNA form, the CDR3 reads TGTGCCAGCTCACAACGGGACTACCGAGTGAGAAGCACAGATACGCAGTATTTT. Translation: CASSQRDYRVRSTDTQYF.